One sample yielded the 32 T cell receptor beta chains listed below, sequenced in a study of regulatory T cells in long-lasting Graves disease. Libraries of TCR beta came from iRepertoire HTBI primers plus Arm-PCR of CDR3 regions. Each CDR3 protein is one row after TCRdb ran MiXCR on the multiplex PCR reads. The table shows 450,000 or so distinct CDR3 sequences, with around 21% occurring only once. Time point denoted: persistent/refractory GD, antithyroid drugs over 5 years with positive TRAb. Construction of the TCR library relied on RNA isolated from PBMCs. Here the sequenced sample was peripheral blood mononuclear cells (PBMCs), taken when the disease was refractory, from a patient treated with antithyroid drugs. The receptors originated from a female donor with Graves disease.

This clonotype was seen repeatedly, ten times or more. This sequence joins TRBV28 and TRBJ1-2; 8 nucleotides line up with TRBD1. V lost 5 bases and J lost 8; bases outside the gene matches: 16. Looked up from germline, CDR1 is MDHEN and CDR2 is SYDVKM. The CDR3 covers 16 residues. CDR3 sequence reads: CASSTTGQGSVGGYTF. As DNA, the CDR3 is TGTGCCAGCAGTACTACAGGACAGGGATCGGTAGGCGGCTACACCTTC.

The table lists this clonotype with many counts. The rearrangement joins TRBV28 to TRBJ2-7, with 7 bases fitting TRBD2. Germline V gene data show CDR1 as MDHEN and CDR2 as SYDVKM. The V gene end was trimmed by 3 bases and the J gene end by 1 base; junction bases not matched to a gene: 6. The CDR3 is 15 residues long. The CDR3 sequence is CASSFLASGSYEQYF. The CDR3 DNA is TGTGCCAGCAGTTTTTTGGCTAGCGGATCCTACGAGCAGTACTTC.

A few counts support this clonotype. V is TRBV27 and J is TRBJ2-1; D tentatively reads TRBD1 or TRBD2 (7 bases each). This CDR3 contains 12 residues. Trimming removed 11 bases from V and 8 bases from J, with 16 bases in between. Germline CDR1 and CDR2: MNHEY and SMNVEV (reference sequence). The CDR3 sequence is CAAQGGGHEQFF. DNA for the CDR3: TGTGCCGCGCAGGGGGGGGGACATGAGCAGTTCTTC.

This clonotype was recorded once. Only one base separates this from a far larger clonotype, so it likely reflects a read error. This sequence joins TRBV6-9 and TRBJ1-1; a weak D match, TRBD1 (6 bases). The CDR3 covers 14 residues. The germline gives CDR1 MNHGY, CDR2 SVAAGI. The CDR3 sequence is CASSLGHLNAEAFF. The CDR3 DNA sequence: TGTGCCAGCAGTTTGGGACATTTGAACGCTGAAGCTTTCTTT.

This clonotype was recorded many times. The genes are TRBV28 and TRBJ2-7; TRBD1 agrees at 7 bases. V shed 2 bases, J shed 1 base, and the junction held 14 bases outside the gene matches. This CDR3 has 18 amino acids. CDR1 and CDR2 from the germline V gene are MDHEN and SYDVKM. DNA for the CDR3: TGTGCCAGCAGTTTACGCAAACTACAGGGGTCGATATCCTACGAGCAGTACTTC. This codes for CASSLRKLQGSISYEQYF. Full variable domain (rest looked up from reference TRBV28 and TRBJ2-7): DVKVTQSSRYLVKRTGEKVFLECVQDMDHENMFWYRQDPGLGLRLIYFSYDVKMKEKGDIPEGYSVSREKKERFSLILESASTNQTSMYLCASSLRKLQGSISYEQYFGPGTRLTVT.

Only a few counts were recorded for this clonotype. The V call is TRBV5-6, the J call TRBJ1-2; D is possibly TRBD1 (6 bases). Germline lookup yields CDR1 SGHDT and CDR2 YYEEEE. V shed 4 bases and J shed 7 bases, with 14 bases lying between them. The CDR3 totals 13 residues. The CDR3 region is CASSLPQGGGYTF. CDR3 bases: TGTGCCAGCAGCCTCCCACAGGGAGGTGGCTACACCTTC.

The V call is TRBV7-3, the J call TRBJ2-3; D perhaps matches TRBD1 (6 bases). Germline V gives CDR1 SGHTA, CDR2 FQGTGA. The V end lost 6 bases, the J end lost 3 bases, and 34 bases lay between the germline ends. The CDR3 contains 21 residues. In nucleotides, the CDR3 is TGTGCCAGCAGTTCTTTGGGATTAAACACAGGGAAGGGCGAGGAGACAGATACGCAGTATTTT. Translating gives CASSSLGLNTGKGEETDTQYF.

This clonotype has a count of ten or more. V gene TRBV18 combines with J gene TRBJ2-5; D tentatively reads TRBD1 or TRBD2 (5 bases each). Per germline, CDR1 KGHSH and CDR2 LQKENI. This CDR3 is built from 16 residues. Trimming removed 6 bases at V and 3 bases at J, with 20 bases between. CDR3 sequence (DNA): TGTGCCAGCTCGGAAGGGATAGGCCGAGGGGAAGAGACCCAGTACTTC. Its translation: CASSEGIGRGEETQYF.

The chain uses TRBV4-1 and TRBJ2-2; 7 positions match TRBD2. The CDR3 is made up of 16 amino acids. Germline assignment: CDR1 MGHRA and CDR2 YSYEKL. Trimming took 0 bases from V and 4 from J; bases not matched to a gene: 5. The CDR3 nucleotides read TGCGCCAGCAGCCAAGATGGCGGGAGCGGCACCGGGGAGCTGTTTTTT. This codes for CASSQDGGSGTGELFF.

Points on this clonotype: A much larger clone differs by one base, so this may be a read error. The rearrangement links TRBV6-5 to TRBJ1-2, with D possibly matching TRBD1 (6 bases). The CDR3 covers 15 residues. Trimming pared 4 bases from V and 6 bases from J, leaving 18 bases between. Per germline, CDR1 MNHEY and CDR2 SVGAGI. The DNA for the CDR3 is TGTGCCAGCAGTTCCTGGGGACAATTCGCCCATGGCTACACCTTC. Residues: CASSSWGQFAHGYTF.

This clonotype was observed many times. The gene calls are TRBV29-1 and TRBJ2-5, with 9 bases that match TRBD2. Per germline, CDR1 SQVTM and CDR2 ANQGSEA. Trimming took 7 bases from V and 4 from J; bases not matched to a gene: 1. This CDR3 is built from 11 residues. This CDR3 is CSERGAETQYF. The CDR3 DNA reads as TGCAGCGAGCGGGGGGCAGAGACCCAGTACTTC. Combining the CDR3 with reference TRBV29-1 and TRBJ2-5 gives the whole variable domain SAVISQKPSRDICQRGTSLTIQCQVDSQVTMMFWYRQQPGQSLTLIATANQGSEATYESGFVIDKFPISRPNLTFSTLTVSNMSPEDSSIYLCSERGAETQYFGPGTRLLVL.

The chain links TRBV29-1 to TRBJ2-3, with 7 bases identical to TRBD2. The germline gives CDR1 SQVTM, CDR2 ANQGSEA. The CDR3 is 15 amino acids. Trimming removed 4 bases from V and 7 bases from J; junction bases left unmatched: 14. The CDR3, as DNA: TGCAGCGTTGTAATGAGGCTAGCGGTACAATATACGCAGTATTTT. The encoded protein is CSVVMRLAVQYTQYF.

This clonotype has at least ten counts. The V and J genes are TRBV20-1 and TRBJ1-1, with TRBD1 as a possible D gene (5 bases). This CDR3 is 12 amino acids long. In germline, CDR1 is DFQATT, CDR2 SNEGSKA (reference sequence). The V gene lost 3 bases and the J gene lost 2 bases, with 7 bases spanning the gap. The CDR3 DNA reads TGCAGTGCTAGGACAGACAACACTGAAGCTTTCTTT. Its protein is CSARTDNTEAFF.

This clonotype was recorded many times. The chain carries TRBV27 and TRBJ2-7; 7 bases align to TRBD1. This CDR3 is built from 15 residues. J was trimmed by 2 bases and V by 2 bases; bases with no gene match: 6. Per the germline V gene, CDR1 is MNHEY and CDR2 is SMNVEV (reference sequence). CDR3 bases: TGTGCCAGCAGTTTACTCGGACAGGCCACCTACGAGCAGTACTTC. This translates into CASSLLGQATYEQYF.

This clonotype was seen at least ten times. The rearrangement joins TRBV30 to TRBJ1-5; D uncertain. V was clipped by 1 base and J by 5 bases, with 6 bases between them. The CDR3 has 12 residues. Germline CDR1 is GTSNPN and CDR2 is SVGIG (reference sequence). CDR3 residues: CAWSGTDQPQHF. The CDR3 coding sequence is TGTGCCTGGAGTGGGACCGATCAGCCCCAGCATTTT.

The chain employs TRBV29-1 and TRBJ1-1; no clear D gene. Germline V gene lookup returns CDR1 SQVTM and CDR2 ANQGSEA. The length of the CDR3 is 13 residues. The germline V and J ends were trimmed by 4 bases and 0 bases, with 9 bases remaining between them. DNA of the CDR3: TGCAGCGTTGGTTTCAGACTGAACACTGAAGCTTTCTTT. This gives the protein CSVGFRLNTEAFF.

The chain couples TRBV7-3 to TRBJ1-1; 11 nucleotides match TRBD1. The CDR3 spans 15 residues. V dropped 4 bases and J dropped 4; count of bases not matched to a gene: 5. Germline lookup yields CDR1 SGHTA and CDR2 FQGTGA. CDR3 coding DNA: TGTGCCAGCAGCTCAAGGACAGGGGGCGCCACTGAAGCTTTCTTT. It translates to CASSSRTGGATEAFF.

This clonotype appeared many times. The chain uses TRBV20-1 and TRBJ1-2; D is undetermined. Germline-derived CDR1 and CDR2 are DFQATT and SNEGSKA (reference sequence). Trimming stripped 4 bases from V and 2 bases from J, with 17 bases between. The CDR3 has 15 residues. The CDR3 sequence: CSAILDGRTNYGYTF. The CDR3 DNA sequence: TGCAGTGCTATATTAGACGGCCGAACGAACTATGGCTACACCTTC.

This clonotype was counted at least ten times. The chain joins TRBV2 to TRBJ1-3; TRBD1 aligns across 9 bases. Germline trimming cut 9 bases from V and 4 bases from J; bases unmatched to any gene: 7. This CDR3 has 14 residues. Germline loops: CDR1 SNHLY, CDR2 FYNNEI. The CDR3 reads CASSHRGLGNTIYF. In DNA form, the CDR3 reads TGTGCCAGTTCTCACAGGGGGCTCGGAAACACCATATATTTT.

This chain uses TRBV5-1 with TRBJ2-2; no clear D gene. This CDR3 is built from 15 residues. Trimming shortened V by 0 bases and J by 4 bases, and 10 bases separated the two germline ends. CDR1 SGHRS and CDR2 YFSETQ come from the germline V gene. CDR3 DNA sequence: TGCGCCAGCAGCTTGGACTACCGTATCACCGGGGAGCTGTTTTTT. As protein: CASSLDYRITGELFF.

The V and J genes are TRBV3-1 and TRBJ2-3; unclear D gene. V was cut by 3 bases and J by 2 bases, with 3 bases left in between. The CDR3 spans 12 residues. Germline lookup yields CDR1 LGHDT and CDR2 YNNKEL (reference sequence). CDR3 sequence: CASSHDTDTQYF. In DNA, the CDR3 is TGTGCCAGCAGCCACGACACAGATACGCAGTATTTT.

Many counts were recorded for this clonotype. The rearrangement links TRBV20-1 to TRBJ1-1, with 10 bases lining up with TRBD1. This CDR3 is 14 amino acids long. Germline V gene lookup returns CDR1 DFQATT and CDR2 SNEGSKA (reference sequence). The trim removed 5 bases at V and 11 bases at J, leaving 14 bases unmatched. CDR3 DNA sequence: TGCAGTGCTTCCTTGTTTACCGGGACAGGGGTGGCTTTCTTT. Translation gives CSASLFTGTGVAFF.

In its sample, this clonotype was seen a few times. V and J are TRBV3-1 and TRBJ2-2, with D hard to call. Per germline, CDR1 LGHDT and CDR2 YNNKEL (reference sequence). The CDR3 contains 17 residues. Deletions cut 3 bases from V and 2 bases from J, with 16 bases between. This chain's CDR3 is CASSHLLRRRNTGELFF. CDR3 in DNA: TGTGCCAGCAGCCATCTTCTCCGGCGGCGCAACACCGGGGAGCTGTTTTTT.

This clonotype was found a few times. The chain has TRBV9 and TRBJ2-5; 10 bases map to TRBD1. Germline V lookup: CDR1 SGDLS, CDR2 YYNGEE. The CDR3 extends over 19 amino acids. Losses at the gene ends were 4 bases for V and 4 bases for J; bases not matched to a gene: 19. The CDR3 protein is CASSPRQGAREVRLETQYF. CDR3 bases: TGTGCCAGCAGCCCCCGACAGGGGGCGCGGGAGGTACGGTTAGAGACCCAGTACTTC.

The table lists this clonotype with many counts. The chain uses TRBV7-3 and TRBJ2-2, with a tentative D call TRBD1 (5 bases). CDR3 size: 13 residues. From germline, CDR1 is SGHTA and CDR2 FQGTGA. V dropped 5 bases and J dropped 7 bases, with 11 bases sitting between them. CDR3 region: CASSPGPIGELFF. CDR3 nucleotides: TGTGCCAGCAGCCCAGGGCCCATCGGGGAGCTGTTTTTT.

The V and J genes are TRBV25-1 and TRBJ2-7; 13 bases are a match to TRBD2. Germline lookup yields CDR1 MGHDK and CDR2 SYGVNS. With 4 bases clipped from V and 3 bases from J, the junction kept 12 bases outside the gene matches. This CDR3 is built from 18 residues. The CDR3 here is CASSGSFRGTSGIYEQYF. The CDR3 DNA reads TGTGCCAGCAGTGGTAGTTTCAGGGGGACTAGCGGGATCTACGAGCAGTACTTC.

This chain connects TRBV6-6 to TRBJ1-2; 7 bases are a match to TRBD1. CDR1 is MNHNY and CDR2 is SVGAGI in the germline V gene (reference sequence). V lost 0 bases, J lost 2 bases, and 3 bases stayed unmatched. The length of the CDR3 is 15 residues. The CDR3 DNA is TGTGCCAGCAGTTACTCGGCGACAGGGAACTATGGCTACACCTTC. Translating it yields CASSYSATGNYGYTF.

V is TRBV5-1 and J is TRBJ2-3, with TRBD1 matching over 8 bases. This CDR3 spans 15 amino acids. V shed 3 bases and J 4 bases; nucleotides not matched to a gene: 7. In germline, CDR1 is SGHRS, CDR2 YFSETQ. The CDR3 DNA follows: TGCGCCAGCAGCTCCAGGACAGGGTGGGCAGATACGCAGTATTTT. It translates to CASSSRTGWADTQYF.

The genes are TRBV12-3 or TRBV12-4 and TRBJ2-1; the D is unclear. This CDR3 is 14 amino acids long. V dropped 5 bases and J dropped 0 bases, with 8 bases sitting between them. The CDR3 DNA sequence: TGTGCCAGCAGTCGCAGTCGCTCCTACAATGAGCAGTTCTTC. Its protein is CASSRSRSYNEQFF.

The chain is built from TRBV7-2 and TRBJ1-5; 9 bases are shared with TRBD1. The CDR3 loop spans 17 amino acids. Germline V gene data show CDR1 as SGHTA and CDR2 as FQGNSA. V shed 5 bases and J 0 bases; nucleotides not matched to a gene: 8. CDR3 protein: CASSPTGTGSSNQPQHF. DNA for the CDR3: TGTGCCAGCAGCCCAACCGGGACAGGGAGTAGCAATCAGCCCCAGCATTTT.

The chain couples TRBV9 to TRBJ2-7; D may be TRBD1 (6 bases). The germline CDR1 and CDR2 sequences are SGDLS and YYNGEE. V lost 1 base and J 5 bases, leaving 16 bases between the germline ends. CDR3 length equals 15 residues. The CDR3 is CASSVTGTVLHEQYF. The CDR3 DNA sequence: TGTGCCAGCAGCGTAACAGGGACCGTCCTCCACGAGCAGTACTTC.

This clonotype was seen many times. The chain joins TRBV5-1 to TRBJ1-2, with 8 bases matching TRBD1. V lost 0 bases to trimming and J lost 8 bases; unmatched junction nucleotides: 9. Germline V gene data show CDR1 as SGHRS and CDR2 as YFSETQ. The CDR3 has 15 residues. CDR3 sequence reads: CASSLADRGVGGYTF. In nucleotides, the CDR3 is TGCGCCAGCAGCTTGGCCGACAGGGGAGTAGGGGGCTACACCTTC.